This T cell receptor beta chain was obtained from a study of spatial heterogeneity in lung cancer. TCRdb recomputed calls from the 5' RACE reads with MiXCR, one row per CDR3 protein. The top ten hold less than 35% of the sample, which has roughly 32,000 distinct CDR3 sequences, less than 11% seen once. At least ten counts were recorded for this clonotype. This CDR3 contains 14 residues. CDR1 is KGHSH, CDR2 LQKENI, per germline. Trimming cost V 1 base and J 1 base, with 7 bases left between them. Time point given: blood at routine non-recurrence follow-up after resection. TCRs were sequenced from unsorted whole RNA of tumor, nontumor lung or PBMC.

Sample: PBMCs, taken at follow-up. This chain joins TRBV18 and TRBJ1-1, with no clear D. The sequence came from a female donor with early-stage non-small cell lung cancer. The CDR3 DNA is TGTGCCAGCTCACCACGACCCGCGAACACTGAAGCTTTCTTT. Its protein is CASSPRPANTEAFF.